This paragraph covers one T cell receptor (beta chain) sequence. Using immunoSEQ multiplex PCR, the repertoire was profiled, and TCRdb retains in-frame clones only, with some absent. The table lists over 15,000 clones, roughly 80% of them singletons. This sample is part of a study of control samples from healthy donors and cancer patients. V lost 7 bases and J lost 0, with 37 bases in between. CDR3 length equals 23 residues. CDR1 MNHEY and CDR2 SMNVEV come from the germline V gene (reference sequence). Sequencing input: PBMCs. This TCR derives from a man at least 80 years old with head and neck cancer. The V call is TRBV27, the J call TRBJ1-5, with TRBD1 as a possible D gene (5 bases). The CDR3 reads CASNTNRPFGRKGRAYSNQPQHF. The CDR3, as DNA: TGTGCCAGCAACACAAATCGACCCTTTGGGAGAAAGGGCAGGGCTTATAGCAATCAGCCCCAGCATTTT.